The next 3 T cell receptor beta chains were all read from a single sample in a study of cytomegalovirus exposure and HLA in healthy donors. The study ran its PCR with 60 Vbeta and 13 Jbeta primers. Clones were read by immunoSEQ multiplex PCR, and TCRdb kept only the in-frame ones, dropping some. The sample contains 150,000 to 200,000 clones, over 70% of which appear only once. Input material: PBMCs. These receptor sequences come from a man in his forties in good health and CMV-seropositive.

V and J are TRBV28 and TRBJ1-2; tentative D call: TRBD1 (5 bases). The CDR3 has 14 residues. From germline, CDR1 is MDHEN and CDR2 SYDVKM. Deletions cut 3 bases from V and 6 bases from J, with 14 bases between. The CDR3 loop is CASSLGQPSDGYTF. CDR3 in DNA: TGTGCCAGCAGTTTGGGGCAGCCCAGTGATGGCTACACCTTC.

V usage is TRBV5-1 and J usage is TRBJ2-5; maybe TRBD2 (5 bases). Germline V lookup: CDR1 SGHRS, CDR2 YFSETQ. V lost 4 bases and J lost 7, with 14 bases in between. The length of the CDR3 is 13 residues. CDR3 sequence reads: CASSQLSGRTQYF. The CDR3 nucleotides read TGCGCCAGCAGCCAGTTGAGCGGACGGACCCAGTACTTC.

The V and J genes are TRBV11-2 and TRBJ2-7; D perhaps matches TRBD2 (5 bases). Germline assignment: CDR1 SGHAT and CDR2 FQNNGV. V lost 1 base and J lost 8, with 15 bases in between. The CDR3 is 14 amino acids. The CDR3 here is CASSLGTEGVQQYF. The CDR3, as DNA: TGTGCCAGCAGCTTAGGAACCGAGGGCGTGCAGCAGTACTTC.